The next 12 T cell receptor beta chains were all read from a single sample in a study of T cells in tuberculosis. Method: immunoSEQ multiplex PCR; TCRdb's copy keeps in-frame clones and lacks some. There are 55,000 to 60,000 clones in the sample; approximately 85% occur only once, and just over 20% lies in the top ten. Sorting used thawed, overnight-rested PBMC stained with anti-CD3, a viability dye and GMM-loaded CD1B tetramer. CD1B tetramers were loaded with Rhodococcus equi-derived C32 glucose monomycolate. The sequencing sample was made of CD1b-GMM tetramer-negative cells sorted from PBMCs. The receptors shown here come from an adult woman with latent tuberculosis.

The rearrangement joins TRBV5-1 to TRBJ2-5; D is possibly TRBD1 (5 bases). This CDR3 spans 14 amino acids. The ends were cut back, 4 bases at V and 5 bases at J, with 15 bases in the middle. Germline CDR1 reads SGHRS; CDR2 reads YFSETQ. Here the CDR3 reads CASSPRQIYETQYF. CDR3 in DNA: TGCGCCAGCAGCCCAAGACAGATTTATGAGACCCAGTACTTC.

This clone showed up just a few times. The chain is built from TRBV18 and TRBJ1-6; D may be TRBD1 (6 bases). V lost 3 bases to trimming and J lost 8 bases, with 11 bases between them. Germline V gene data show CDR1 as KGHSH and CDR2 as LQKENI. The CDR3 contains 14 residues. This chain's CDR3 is CASSPQGNYSPLHF. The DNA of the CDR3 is TGTGCCAGCTCACCCCAGGGGAATTATTCACCCCTCCACTTT.

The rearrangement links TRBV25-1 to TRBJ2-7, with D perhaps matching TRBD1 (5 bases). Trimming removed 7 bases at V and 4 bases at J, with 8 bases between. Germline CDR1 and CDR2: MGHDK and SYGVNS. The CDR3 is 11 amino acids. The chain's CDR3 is CASTQGYEQYF. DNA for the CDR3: TGTGCCAGCACTCAGGGATACGAGCAGTACTTC.

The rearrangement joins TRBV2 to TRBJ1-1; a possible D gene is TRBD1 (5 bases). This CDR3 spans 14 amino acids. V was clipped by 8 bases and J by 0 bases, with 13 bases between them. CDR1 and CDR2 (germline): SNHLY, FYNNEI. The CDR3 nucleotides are TGTGCCAGCCTATCTTCACAGGTGAACACTGAAGCTTTCTTT. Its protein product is CASLSSQVNTEAFF. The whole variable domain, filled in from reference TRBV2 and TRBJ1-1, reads EPEVTQTPSHQVTQMGQEVILRCVPISNHLYFYWYRQILGQKVEFLVSFYNNEISEKSEIFDDQFSVERPDGSNFTLKIRSTKLEDSAMYFCASLSSQVNTEAFFGQGTRLTVV.

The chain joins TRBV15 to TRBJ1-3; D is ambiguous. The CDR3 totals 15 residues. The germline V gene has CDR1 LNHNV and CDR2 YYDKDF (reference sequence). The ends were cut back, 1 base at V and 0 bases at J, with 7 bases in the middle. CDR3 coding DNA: TGTGCCACCAGCAGAGCCGGGAGCTCTGGAAACACCATATATTTT. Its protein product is CATSRAGSSGNTIYF.

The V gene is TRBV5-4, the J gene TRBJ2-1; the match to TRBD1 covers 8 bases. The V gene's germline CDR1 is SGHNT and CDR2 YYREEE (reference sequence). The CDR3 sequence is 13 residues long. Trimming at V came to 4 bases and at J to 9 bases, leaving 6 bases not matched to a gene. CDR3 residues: CASSTGQGSEQFF. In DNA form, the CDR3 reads TGTGCCAGCAGCACCGGACAGGGCAGTGAGCAGTTCTTC. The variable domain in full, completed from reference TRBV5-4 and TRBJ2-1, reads ETGVTQSPTHLIKTRGQQVTLRCSSQSGHNTVSWYQQALGQGPQFIFQYYREEENGRGNFPPRFSGLQFPNYSSELNVNALELDDSALYLCASSTGQGSEQFFGPGTRLTVL.

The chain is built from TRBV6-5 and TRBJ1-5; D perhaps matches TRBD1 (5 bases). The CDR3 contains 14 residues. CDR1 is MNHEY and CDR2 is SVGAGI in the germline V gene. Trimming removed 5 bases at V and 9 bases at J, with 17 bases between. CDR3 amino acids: CASSRGSGDRPQHF. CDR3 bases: TGTGCCAGCAGTCGGGGGTCTGGGGATCGGCCCCAGCATTTT.

The CDR3 protein is CASSQVAGQAYGYTF. The CDR3, as DNA: TGTGCCAGCAGCCAAGTTGCTGGACAGGCCTATGGCTACACCTTC. The J gene is TRBJ1-2, the V gene TRBV4-2; 7 positions match TRBD1. V lost 1 base and J lost 4; bases outside the gene matches: 6. There are 15 residues in the CDR3. From germline, CDR1 is LGHNA and CDR2 YNFKEQ.

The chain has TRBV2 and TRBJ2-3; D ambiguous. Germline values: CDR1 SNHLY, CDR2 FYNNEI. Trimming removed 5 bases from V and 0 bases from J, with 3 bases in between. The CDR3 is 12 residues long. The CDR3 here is CASSTSTDTQYF. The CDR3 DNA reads TGTGCCAGCAGTACTAGCACAGATACGCAGTATTTT.

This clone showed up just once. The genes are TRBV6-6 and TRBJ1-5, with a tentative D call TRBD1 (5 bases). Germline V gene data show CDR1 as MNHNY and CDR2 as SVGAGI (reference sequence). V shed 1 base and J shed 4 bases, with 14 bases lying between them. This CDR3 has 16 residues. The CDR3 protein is CASSYFGLQENQPQHF. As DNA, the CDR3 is TGTGCCAGCAGTTACTTTGGCTTACAGGAGAATCAGCCCCAGCATTTT.

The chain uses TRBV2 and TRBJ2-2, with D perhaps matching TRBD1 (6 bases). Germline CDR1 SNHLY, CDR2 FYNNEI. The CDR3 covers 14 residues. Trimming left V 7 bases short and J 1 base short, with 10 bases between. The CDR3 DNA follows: TGTGCCAGCATCCCGGACAGGAACACCGGGGAGCTGTTTTTT. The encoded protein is CASIPDRNTGELFF.

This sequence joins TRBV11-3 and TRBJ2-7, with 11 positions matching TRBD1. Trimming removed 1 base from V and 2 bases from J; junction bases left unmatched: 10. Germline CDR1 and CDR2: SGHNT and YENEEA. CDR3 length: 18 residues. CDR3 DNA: TGTGCCAGCAGCTTAGCTCTCGGACAGGGGGCATGGGCCTACGAGCAGTACTTC. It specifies CASSLALGQGAWAYEQYF.